This T cell receptor beta chain was recorded in a study of T cell repertoires in cytomegalovirus infection. TCRdb re-called the reads with MiXCR, one entry per CDR3 protein. The repertoire holds hundreds of thousands of distinct CDR3 sequences, about 17% seen once, with around 11% in the top ten. Many counts were recorded for this clonotype. CDR1 KGHSH and CDR2 LQKENI come from the germline V gene. The junction had 6 bases not matched to a gene; V was cut back by 4 bases and J by 2 bases. The CDR3 covers 15 residues. The sequence derives from a human donor in good health (CMV status not recorded). Some clones in this sample may be carry-over from other donors' samples. The sample was PBMCs. This chain links TRBV18 with TRBJ1-1; TRBD1 matches at 8 bases. In DNA form, the CDR3 reads TGTGCCAGCTCACGAGAGACAGGGGTTAACACTGAAGCTTTCTTT. Amino acid sequence: CASSRETGVNTEAFF.